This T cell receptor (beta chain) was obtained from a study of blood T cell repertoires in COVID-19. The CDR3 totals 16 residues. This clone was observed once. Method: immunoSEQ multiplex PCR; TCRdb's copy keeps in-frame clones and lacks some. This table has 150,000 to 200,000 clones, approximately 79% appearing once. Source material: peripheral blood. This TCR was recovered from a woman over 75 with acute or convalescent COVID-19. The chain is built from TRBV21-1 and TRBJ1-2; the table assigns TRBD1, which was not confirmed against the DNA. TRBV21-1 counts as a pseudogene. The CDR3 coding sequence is TGTGCCAGCAGCACCAACGGGACAGGGGTCGAGTATGGCTACACCTTC. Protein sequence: CASSTNGTGVEYGYTF.